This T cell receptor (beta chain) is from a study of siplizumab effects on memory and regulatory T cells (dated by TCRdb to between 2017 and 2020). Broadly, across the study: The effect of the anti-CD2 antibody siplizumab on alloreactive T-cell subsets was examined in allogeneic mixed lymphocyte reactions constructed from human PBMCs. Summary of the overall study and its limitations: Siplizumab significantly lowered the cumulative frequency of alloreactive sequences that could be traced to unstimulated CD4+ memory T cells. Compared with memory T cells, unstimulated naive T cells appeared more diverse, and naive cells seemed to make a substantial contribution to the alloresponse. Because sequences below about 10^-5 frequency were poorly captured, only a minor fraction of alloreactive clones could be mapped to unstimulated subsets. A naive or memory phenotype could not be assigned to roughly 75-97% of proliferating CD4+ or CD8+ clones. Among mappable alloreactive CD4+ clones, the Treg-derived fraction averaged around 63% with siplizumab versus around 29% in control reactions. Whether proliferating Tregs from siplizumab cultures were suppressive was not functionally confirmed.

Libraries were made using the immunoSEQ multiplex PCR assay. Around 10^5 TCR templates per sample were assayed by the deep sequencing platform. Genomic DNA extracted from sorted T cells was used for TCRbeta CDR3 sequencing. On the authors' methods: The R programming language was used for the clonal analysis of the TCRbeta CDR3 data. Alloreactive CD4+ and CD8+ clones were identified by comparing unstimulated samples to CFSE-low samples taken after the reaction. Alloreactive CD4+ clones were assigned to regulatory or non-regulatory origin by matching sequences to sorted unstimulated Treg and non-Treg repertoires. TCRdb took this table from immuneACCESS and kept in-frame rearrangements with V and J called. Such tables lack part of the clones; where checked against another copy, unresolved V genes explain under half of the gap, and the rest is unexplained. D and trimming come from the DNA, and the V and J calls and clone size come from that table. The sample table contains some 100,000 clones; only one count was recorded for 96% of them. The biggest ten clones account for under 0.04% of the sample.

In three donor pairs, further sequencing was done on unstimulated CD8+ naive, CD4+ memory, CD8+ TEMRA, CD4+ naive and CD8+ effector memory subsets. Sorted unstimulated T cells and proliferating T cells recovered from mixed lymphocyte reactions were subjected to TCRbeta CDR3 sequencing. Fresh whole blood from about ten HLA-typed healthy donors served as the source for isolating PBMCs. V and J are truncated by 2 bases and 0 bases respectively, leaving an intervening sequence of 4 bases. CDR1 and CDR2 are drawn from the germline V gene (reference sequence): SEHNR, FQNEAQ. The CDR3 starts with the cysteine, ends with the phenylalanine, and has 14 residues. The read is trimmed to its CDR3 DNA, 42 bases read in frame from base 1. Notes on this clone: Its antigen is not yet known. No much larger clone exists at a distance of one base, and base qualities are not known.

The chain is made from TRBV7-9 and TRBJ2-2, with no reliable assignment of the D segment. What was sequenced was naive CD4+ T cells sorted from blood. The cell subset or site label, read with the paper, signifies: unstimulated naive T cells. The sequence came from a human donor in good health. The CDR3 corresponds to CASSLLPNTGELFF. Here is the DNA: TGTGCCAGCAGCTTACTACCGAACACCGGGGAGCTGTTTTTT. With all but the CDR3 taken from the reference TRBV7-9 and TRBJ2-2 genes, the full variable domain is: DTGVSQNPRHKITKRGQNVTFRCDPISEHNRLYWYRQTLGQGPEFLTYFQNEAQLEKSRLLSDRFSAERPKGSFSTLEIQRTEQGDSAMYLCASSLLPNTGELFFGEGSRLTVL.